The rows below give T cell receptor beta chains drawn from one sample of a study of graft-versus-host responses after intestinal transplantation. Sequenced by immunoSEQ multiplex PCR; TCRdb stores in-frame clones only, minus some. The data show about 39,000 clones, nearly 95% seen once. Their specific antigens are unknown. The material was unstimulated CD8+ T cells sorted from spleen or lymph node cells, obtained before transplant. These receptors came from a human donor who was the organ donor for an intestinal transplant. The CDR3 runs from the conserved cysteine through the conserved F or W. Fields, in order: D gene, V gene, clone size, J gene, CDR3 protein, CDR3 DNA. A D gene is named only where the DNA matches it firmly. Not every row has a clone size; where given, it reads once, few, many or a size class.

>TRBD2|TRBV5-1|.|TRBJ2-3
CASSKTSGTTDTQYF
TGCGCCAGCAGCAAGACTAGCGGTACCACAGATACGCAGTATTTT
>.|TRBV29-1|.|TRBJ2-7
CSVTIGVSTYEQYF
TGCAGCGTTACCATCGGGGTCAGCACCTACGAGCAGTACTTC
>.|TRBV9|.|TRBJ2-7
CASSVEEGSNEQYF
TGTGCCAGCAGCGTAGAGGAGGGTTCGAACGAGCAGTACTTC
>.|TRBV5-6|.|TRBJ2-7
CASSYTPDRRDYEQYF
TGTGCCAGCAGCTACACACCGGACAGGCGGGACTACGAGCAGTACTTC
>.|TRBV2|.|TRBJ1-4
CASMWEEKLFF
TGTGCCAGCATGTGGGAGGAAAAACTGTTTTTT
>TRBD2|TRBV11-1|.|TRBJ2-5
CASSLWREETQYF
TGTGCCAGCAGCTTATGGCGGGAGGAGACCCAGTACTTC
>.|TRBV19|once|TRBJ2-7
CASSIVVNYEQYF
TGTGCCAGTAGTATAGTCGTGAACTACGAGCAGTACTTC
>TRBD2|TRBV30|.|TRBJ2-1
CAWSEIPNPAGTSGRRAQFF
TGTGCCTGGAGTGAAATCCCCAATCCCGCCGGGACTAGCGGGAGACGGGCGCAGTTCTTC
>.|TRBV27|.|TRBJ2-2
CASSLFLAANTGELFF
TGTGCCAGCAGTTTATTCCTGGCGGCGAACACCGGGGAGCTGTTTTTT
>.|TRBV27|.|TRBJ2-1
CASSLSTGYYNEQFF
TGTGCCAGCAGTTTATCGACGGGCTACTACAATGAGCAGTTCTTC
>TRBD2|TRBV6-1|once|TRBJ2-1
CASSEWMGVVAGGGEQFF
TGCGCCAGCAGTGAATGGATGGGGGTGGTTGCGGGAGGTGGCGAGCAGTTCTTC
>.|TRBV5-6|once|TRBJ2-7
CASSYALYEQYF
TGTGCCAGCAGCTACGCCCTCTACGAGCAGTACTTC
>TRBD1|TRBV27|once|TRBJ1-2
CASSVTVAGGEMGGYTF
TGTGCCAGCAGCGTCACCGTCGCAGGGGGAGAGATGGGTGGCTACACCTTC
>.|TRBV5-8|once|TRBJ1-2
CASQWRNPRKTYGYTF
TGTGCCAGCCAATGGCGTAATCCACGAAAGACCTATGGCTACACCTTC
>.|TRBV28|.|TRBJ1-2
CASSLGGNYGYTF
TGTGCCAGCAGTTTAGGGGGCAACTATGGCTACACCTTC
>.|TRBV28|.|TRBJ2-5
CASSLDGNQETQYF
TGTGCCAGCAGTTTAGACGGAAACCAAGAGACCCAGTACTTC
>.|TRBV29-1|.|TRBJ1-2
CSAKMDSYGYTF
TGCAGCGCAAAGATGGACAGCTATGGCTACACCTTC
>TRBD1|TRBV9|.|TRBJ2-7
CASSVAPQGASGEQYF
TGTGCCAGCAGCGTAGCCCCGCAGGGGGCGTCGGGCGAGCAGTACTTC
>TRBD2|TRBV27|.|TRBJ2-1
CASSFGEGNEQFF
TGTGCCAGCAGTTTCGGGGAGGGCAATGAGCAGTTCTTC
>.|TRBV21-1|.|TRBJ2-1
CASSNLRGHEYNEQFF
TGTGCCAGCAGCAACCTCCGGGGTCACGAGTACAATGAGCAGTTCTTC
>.|TRBV7-9|.|TRBJ2-1
CASSSNEQFF
TGTGCCAGCAGTTCCAATGAGCAGTTCTTC
>.|TRBV9|.|TRBJ2-6
CASSVPRDLRGSSGANVLTF
TGTGCCAGCAGCGTCCCCAGGGATCTCCGGGGGAGCTCTGGGGCCAACGTCCTGACTTTC
>TRBD1|TRBV28|.|TRBJ1-2
CASSWPRTGHGYTF
TGTGCCAGCAGTTGGCCGCGGACAGGGCATGGCTACACCTTC
>.|TRBV5-1|.|TRBJ2-3
CASSSSTDTQYF
TGCGCCAGCAGCTCTAGCACAGATACGCAGTATTTT
>.|TRBV6-5|few|TRBJ2-1
CASSYSQGLGYEQFF
TGTGCCAGCAGTTACTCCCAGGGGTTAGGCTATGAGCAGTTCTTC
>.|TRBV7-2|.|TRBJ2-1
CASSPNREQFF
TGTGCCAGCAGCCCCAACCGGGAGCAGTTCTTC
>TRBD2|TRBV30|once|TRBJ2-1
CAWSVTSEQYNEQFF
TGTGCCTGGAGTGTCACTAGCGAGCAATACAATGAGCAGTTCTTC
>.|TRBV6-5|.|TRBJ1-5
CASSRTGTQPQHF
TGTGCCAGCAGCCGTACAGGGACCCAGCCCCAGCATTTT
>.|TRBV10-3|.|TRBJ2-1
CAISRDAANEQFF
TGTGCCATCTCAAGGGATGCGGCCAATGAGCAGTTCTTC
>.|TRBV25-1|.|TRBJ1-1
CASRGDNTEAFF
TGTGCCAGCAGAGGGGATAACACTGAAGCTTTCTTT
>TRBD2|TRBV27|.|TRBJ2-1
CASSLTLLAGPTYSYNEQFF
TGTGCCAGCAGTTTAACCTTACTAGCGGGTCCCACTTACTCCTACAATGAGCAGTTCTTC
>TRBD1|TRBV7-2|.|TRBJ1-2
CASSFRDRATPNYGYTF
TGTGCCAGCAGCTTTCGGGACAGGGCTACCCCTAACTATGGCTACACCTTC
>.|TRBV6-1|.|TRBJ2-7
CASSSGLEQYF
TGTGCCAGCAGTTCTGGACTAGAGCAGTACTTC
>TRBD2|TRBV7-6|.|TRBJ2-1
CASSLELAGVYYNEQFF
TGTGCCAGCAGCTTAGAGTTAGCGGGAGTCTACTACAATGAGCAGTTCTTC
>TRBD1|TRBV28|.|TRBJ1-3
CASGPRTGYSGNTIYF
TGTGCCAGCGGACCACGGACAGGCTACTCTGGAAACACCATATATTTT
>.|TRBV4-2|.|TRBJ2-1
CASSQEVSGSSYNEQFF
TGTGCCAGCAGCCAAGAGGTTAGCGGTAGCTCCTACAATGAGCAGTTCTTC
>.|TRBV28|.|TRBJ1-1
CASSFWGRLNTEAFF
TGTGCCAGCAGTTTTTGGGGTCGGTTGAACACTGAAGCTTTCTTT